A few counts support the clone carrying this T cell receptor beta chain. The germline V gene encodes CDR1 SGHAT and CDR2 FQNNGV. The junction had 5 bases not matched to a gene; V was cut back by 0 bases and J by 1 base. The CDR3 loop spans 17 amino acids. This specimen belongs to a study of blood T cell repertoires in COVID-19. As for the study in general: PBMCs, B-cell-depleted T cells, or T cells were the source of the cDNA or gDNA that made up the material.

The protocol was immunoSEQ multiplex PCR, while the TCRdb copy is restricted to in-frame clones and leaves out a portion. The sample gives more than 90,000 clones, 80% to 85% of which show up once; around 0.77% is in the top ten. This TCR came from a woman aged 70-85 years with acute or convalescent COVID-19. The chain is built from TRBV11-2 and TRBJ1-2, with 10 bases aligning to TRBD1. The source material was peripheral blood. Here the CDR3 DNA reads TGTGCCAGCAGCTTAGACCCTTGGGACAGGGGTAACTATGGCTACACCTTC. It is translated as CASSLDPWDRGNYGYTF.